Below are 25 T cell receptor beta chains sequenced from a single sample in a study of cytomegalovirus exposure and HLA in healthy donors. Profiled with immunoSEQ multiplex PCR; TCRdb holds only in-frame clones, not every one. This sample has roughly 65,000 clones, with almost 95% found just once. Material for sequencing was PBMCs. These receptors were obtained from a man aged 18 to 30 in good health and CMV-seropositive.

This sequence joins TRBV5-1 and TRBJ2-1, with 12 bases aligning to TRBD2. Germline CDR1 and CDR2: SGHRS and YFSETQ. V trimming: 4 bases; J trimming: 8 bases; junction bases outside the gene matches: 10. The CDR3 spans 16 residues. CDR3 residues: CASSVASGRASYEQFF. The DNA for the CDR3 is TGCGCCAGCAGCGTAGCTAGCGGGAGGGCCAGTTATGAGCAGTTCTTC.

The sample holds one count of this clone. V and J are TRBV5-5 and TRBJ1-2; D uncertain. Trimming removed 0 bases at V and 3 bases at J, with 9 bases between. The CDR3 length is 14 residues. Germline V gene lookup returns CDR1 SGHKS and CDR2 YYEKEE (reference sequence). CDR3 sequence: CASSLGGRDYGYTF. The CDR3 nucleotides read TGTGCCAGCAGCTTGGGAGGGAGAGACTATGGCTACACCTTC. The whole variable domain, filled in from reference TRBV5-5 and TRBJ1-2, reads DAGVTQSPTHLIKTRGQQVTLRCSPISGHKSVSWYQQVLGQGPQFIFQYYEKEERGRGNFPDRFSARQFPNYSSELNVNALLLGDSALYLCASSLGGRDYGYTFGSGTRLTVV.

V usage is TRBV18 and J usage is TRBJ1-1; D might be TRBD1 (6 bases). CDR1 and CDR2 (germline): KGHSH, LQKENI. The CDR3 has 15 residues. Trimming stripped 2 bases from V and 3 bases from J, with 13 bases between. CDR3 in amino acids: CASSPTGNGDTEAFF. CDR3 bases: TGTGCCAGCTCACCAACAGGGAATGGGGACACTGAAGCTTTCTTT.

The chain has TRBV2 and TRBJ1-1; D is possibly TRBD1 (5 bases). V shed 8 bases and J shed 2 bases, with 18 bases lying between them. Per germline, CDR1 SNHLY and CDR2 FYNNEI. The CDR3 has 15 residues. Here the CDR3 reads CASFYQGVKNTEAFF. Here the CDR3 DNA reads TGTGCCAGCTTCTACCAGGGTGTGAAAAACACTGAAGCTTTCTTT. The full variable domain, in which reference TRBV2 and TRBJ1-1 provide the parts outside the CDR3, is EPEVTQTPSHQVTQMGQEVILRCVPISNHLYFYWYRQILGQKVEFLVSFYNNEISEKSEIFDDQFSVERPDGSNFTLKIRSTKLEDSAMYFCASFYQGVKNTEAFFGQGTRLTVV.

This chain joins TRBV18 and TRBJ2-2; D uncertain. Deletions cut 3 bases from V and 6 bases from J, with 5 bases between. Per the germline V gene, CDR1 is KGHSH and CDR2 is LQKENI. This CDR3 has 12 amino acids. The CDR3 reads CASSPTPGELFF. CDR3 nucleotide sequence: TGTGCCAGCTCACCGACTCCCGGGGAGCTGTTTTTT.

Written as DNA, the CDR3 is TGTGCCAGCAGTTACGGCCAGCTAGACTACGAGCAGTACTTC. Translation gives CASSYGQLDYEQYF. The rearrangement uses TRBV6-5 and TRBJ2-7, with unresolved D. Germline V gene lookup returns CDR1 MNHEY and CDR2 SVGAGI. This CDR3 region has 14 residues. Trimming took 2 bases from V and 3 from J, leaving 11 bases between them.

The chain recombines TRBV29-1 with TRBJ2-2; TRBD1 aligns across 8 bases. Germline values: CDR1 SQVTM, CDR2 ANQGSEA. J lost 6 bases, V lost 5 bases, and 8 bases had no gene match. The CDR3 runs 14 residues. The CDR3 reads CSVLRTGLSGELFF. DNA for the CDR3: TGCAGCGTTCTACGGACAGGGCTTTCCGGGGAGCTGTTTTTT.

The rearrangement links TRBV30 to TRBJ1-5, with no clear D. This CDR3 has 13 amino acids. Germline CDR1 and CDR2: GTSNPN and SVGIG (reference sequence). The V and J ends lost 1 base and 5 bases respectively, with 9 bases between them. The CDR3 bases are TGTGCCTGGAGTGGGGGAGGGTATCAGCCCCAGCATTTT. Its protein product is CAWSGGGYQPQHF.

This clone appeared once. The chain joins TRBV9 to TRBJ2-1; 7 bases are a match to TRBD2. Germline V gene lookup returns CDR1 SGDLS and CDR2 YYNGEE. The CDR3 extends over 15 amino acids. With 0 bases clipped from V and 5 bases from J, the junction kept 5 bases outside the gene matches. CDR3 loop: CASSVVSGQHNEQFF. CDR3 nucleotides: TGTGCCAGCAGCGTAGTTAGCGGGCAACACAATGAGCAGTTCTTC.

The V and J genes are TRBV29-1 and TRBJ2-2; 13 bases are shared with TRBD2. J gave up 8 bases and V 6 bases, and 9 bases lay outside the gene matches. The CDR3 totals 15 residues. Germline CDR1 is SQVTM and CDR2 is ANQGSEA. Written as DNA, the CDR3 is TGCAGCGTGCTACTAGCGGGAGGGCTTTCGGGGGAGCTGTTTTTT. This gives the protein CSVLLAGGLSGELFF.

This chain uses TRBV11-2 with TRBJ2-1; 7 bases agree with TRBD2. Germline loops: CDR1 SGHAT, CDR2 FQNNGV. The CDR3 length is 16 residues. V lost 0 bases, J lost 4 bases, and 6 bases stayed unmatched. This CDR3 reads CASSLDSQRDYNEQFF. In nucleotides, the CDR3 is TGTGCCAGCAGCTTAGATAGCCAGCGGGATTACAATGAGCAGTTCTTC.

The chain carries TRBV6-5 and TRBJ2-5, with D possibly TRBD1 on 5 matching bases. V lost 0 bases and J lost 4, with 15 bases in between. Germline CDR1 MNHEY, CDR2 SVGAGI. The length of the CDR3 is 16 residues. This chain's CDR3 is CASSYSGRAGGETQYF. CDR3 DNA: TGTGCCAGCAGTTACTCGGGCAGGGCTGGTGGAGAGACCCAGTACTTC.

This CDR3 is CASRWTSGKHEQFF. CDR3 in DNA: TGTGCCAGTAGATGGACTAGCGGGAAACATGAGCAGTTCTTC. This chain uses TRBV6-1 with TRBJ2-1; 12 nucleotides agree with TRBD2. The CDR3 is made up of 14 amino acids. V dropped 9 bases and J dropped 8; count of bases not matched to a gene: 8. CDR1 and CDR2 (germline): MNHNS, SASEGT.

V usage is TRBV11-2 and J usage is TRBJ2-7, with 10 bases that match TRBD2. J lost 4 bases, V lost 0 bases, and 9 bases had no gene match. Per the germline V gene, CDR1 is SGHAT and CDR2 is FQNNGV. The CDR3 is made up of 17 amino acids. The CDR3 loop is CASSLELGLAGDYEQYF. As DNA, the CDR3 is TGTGCCAGCAGCTTAGAATTGGGGCTAGCGGGAGATTACGAGCAGTACTTC.

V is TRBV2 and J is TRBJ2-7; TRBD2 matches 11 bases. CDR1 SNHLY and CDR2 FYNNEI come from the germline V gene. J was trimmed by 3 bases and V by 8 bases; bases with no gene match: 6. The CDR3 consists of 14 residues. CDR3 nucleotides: TGTGCCAGCGGGGTCGGGACTAGCGGCTACGAGCAGTACTTC. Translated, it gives CASGVGTSGYEQYF.

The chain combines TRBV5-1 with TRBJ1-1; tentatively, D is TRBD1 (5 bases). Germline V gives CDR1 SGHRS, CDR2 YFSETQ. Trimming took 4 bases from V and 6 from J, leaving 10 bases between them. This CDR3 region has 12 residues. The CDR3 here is CASSQPGAEAFF. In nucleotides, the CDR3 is TGCGCCAGCAGCCAGCCGGGGGCTGAAGCTTTCTTT.

Here the CDR3 reads CASSLSSGGRPSYEQYF. The CDR3, as DNA: TGTGCCAGCAGTTTGTCTAGCGGGGGACGACCCTCCTACGAGCAGTACTTC. The chain carries TRBV28 and TRBJ2-7; 10 bases line up with TRBD2. The CDR3 covers 17 residues. V was pared by 3 bases and J by 0 bases, with 8 bases of the junction left unmatched. Germline CDR1 and CDR2: MDHEN and SYDVKM.

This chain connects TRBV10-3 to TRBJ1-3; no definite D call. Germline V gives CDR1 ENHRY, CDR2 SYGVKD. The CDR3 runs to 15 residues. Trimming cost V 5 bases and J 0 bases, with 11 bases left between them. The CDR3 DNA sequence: TGTGCCATCAGTAGCAACAGCCGCTCTGGAAACACCATATATTTT. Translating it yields CAISSNSRSGNTIYF.

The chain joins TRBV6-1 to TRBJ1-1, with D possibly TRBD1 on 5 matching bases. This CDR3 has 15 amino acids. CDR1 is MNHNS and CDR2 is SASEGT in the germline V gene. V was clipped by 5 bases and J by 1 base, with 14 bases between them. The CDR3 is CASSRPSGGNTEAFF. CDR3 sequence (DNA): TGTGCCAGCAGTCGGCCAAGCGGGGGGAACACTGAAGCTTTCTTT.

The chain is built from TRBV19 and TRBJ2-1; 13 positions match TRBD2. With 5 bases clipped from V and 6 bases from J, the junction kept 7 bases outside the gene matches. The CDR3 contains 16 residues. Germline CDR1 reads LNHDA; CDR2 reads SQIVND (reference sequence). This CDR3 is CASSAPGLAGFNEQFF. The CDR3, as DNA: TGTGCCAGTAGTGCGCCGGGACTAGCGGGATTCAATGAGCAGTTCTTC.

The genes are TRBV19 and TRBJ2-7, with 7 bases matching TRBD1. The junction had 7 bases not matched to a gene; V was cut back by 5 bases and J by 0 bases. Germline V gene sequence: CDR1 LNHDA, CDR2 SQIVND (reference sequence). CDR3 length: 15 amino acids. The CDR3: CASSPNRGSSYEQYF. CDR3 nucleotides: TGTGCCAGTAGTCCCAACAGGGGCTCCTCCTACGAGCAGTACTTC.

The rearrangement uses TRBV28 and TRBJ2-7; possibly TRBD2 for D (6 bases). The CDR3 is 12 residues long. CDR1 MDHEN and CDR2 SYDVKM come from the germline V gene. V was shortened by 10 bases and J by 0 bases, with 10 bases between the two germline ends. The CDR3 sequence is CATRESSYEQYF. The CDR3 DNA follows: TGTGCCACCCGGGAGAGCTCCTACGAGCAGTACTTC.

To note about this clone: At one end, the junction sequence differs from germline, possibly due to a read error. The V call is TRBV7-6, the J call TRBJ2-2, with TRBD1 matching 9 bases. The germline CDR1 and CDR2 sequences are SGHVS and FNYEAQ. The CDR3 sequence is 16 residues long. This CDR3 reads CASNLGGTGSTGELFF. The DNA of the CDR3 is TGTGCCAGCAACTTAGGTGGGACAGGGAGTACCGGGGAGCTGTTTTTT. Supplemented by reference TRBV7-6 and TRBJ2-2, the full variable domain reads GAGVSQSPRYKVTKRGQDVALRCDPISGHVSLYWYRQALGQGPEFLTYFNYEAQQDKSGLPNDRFSAERPEGSISTLTIQRTEQRDSAMYRCASNLGGTGSTGELFFGEGSRLTVL.

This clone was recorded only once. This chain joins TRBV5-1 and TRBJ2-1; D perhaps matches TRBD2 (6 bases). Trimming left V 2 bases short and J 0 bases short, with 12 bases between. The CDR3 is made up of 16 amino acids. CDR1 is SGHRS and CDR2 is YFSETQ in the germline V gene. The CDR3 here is CASSFGTRSSYNEQFF. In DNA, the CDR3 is TGCGCCAGCAGCTTCGGGACTCGAAGCTCCTACAATGAGCAGTTCTTC.

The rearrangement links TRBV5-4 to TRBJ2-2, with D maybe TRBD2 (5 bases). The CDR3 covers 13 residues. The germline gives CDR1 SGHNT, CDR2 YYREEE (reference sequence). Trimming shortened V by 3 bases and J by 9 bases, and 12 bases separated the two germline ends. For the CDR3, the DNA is TGTGCCAGCAGCTCCTCGGGGAACCGGGAGCTGTTTTTT. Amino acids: CASSSSGNRELFF.